Shown below are 32 T cell receptor beta chains from a single sample sequenced in a study of CD4+ T cells in melanoma (dated by TCRdb to 2021 to 2024). The library was generated by the immunoSEQ multiplex PCR assay. TCRdb stores this immuneACCESS table with in-frame sequences only. Part of the clones is absent; in the studies checked, under half of the shortfall reflects unresolved V genes, and no reason is known for the rest. In all, the sample holds about 4,800 clones, and about 65% of those were seen once. The ten most abundant clones make up 25% to 30% of the sample. The sample comprised cells from a culture (not recorded whether cultured in vitro). The receptors originated from a human donor with melanoma.

The chain couples TRBV28 to TRBJ1-4; D gene uncertain. Germline CDR1 and CDR2: MDHEN and SYDVKM. V dropped 2 bases and J dropped 4 bases, with 8 bases sitting between them. The CDR3 loop spans 14 amino acids. CDR3 DNA: TGTGCCAGCAGTTTAACACAGTATAATGAAAAACTGTTTTTT. Its protein is CASSLTQYNEKLFF.

The chain employs TRBV30 and TRBJ1-2; D gene unclear. Germline-derived CDR1 and CDR2 are GTSNPN and SVGIG (reference sequence). The CDR3 contains 13 residues. V lost 0 bases and J lost 7, with 12 bases in between. The CDR3 here is CAWSVSGFGGYTF. The CDR3 DNA follows: TGTGCCTGGAGTGTTTCCGGGTTTGGTGGCTACACCTTC.

The chain couples TRBV29-1 to TRBJ1-2; no clear D. V was clipped by 4 bases and J by 6 bases, with 12 bases between them. The CDR3 is 12 residues long. Germline CDR1 is SQVTM and CDR2 is ANQGSEA. As DNA, the CDR3 is TGCAGCGTTGTCTTACAGACCCATGGCTACACCTTC. This translates into CSVVLQTHGYTF.

The chain carries TRBV6-5 and TRBJ2-6; TRBD1 might be the D (6 bases). Trimming stripped 5 bases from V and 1 base from J, with 9 bases between. Germline V gene data show CDR1 as MNHEY and CDR2 as SVGAGI. The CDR3 extends over 15 amino acids. In nucleotides, the CDR3 is TGTGCCAGCAGTCTAGGGGGTTCTGGGGCCAACGTCCTGACTTTC. It specifies CASSLGGSGANVLTF.

Only a few counts were recorded for this clone. The chain couples TRBV7-3 to TRBJ1-2; perhaps TRBD1 as D (5 bases). From germline, CDR1 is SGHTA and CDR2 FQGTGA. The CDR3 runs to 13 residues. Between the trimmed V and J ends, which lost 5 bases and 4 bases, there was a span of 11 bases. The CDR3 region has the DNA TGTGCCAGCAGCCTCGGGGCTGCCTATGGCTACACCTTC. Its translation is CASSLGAAYGYTF.

The rearrangement links TRBV28 to TRBJ2-7; D not resolved. The V end was cut by 5 bases, the J end by 4 bases, with 6 bases between. Germline V gene sequence: CDR1 MDHEN, CDR2 SYDVKM. The CDR3 spans 11 residues. The CDR3 DNA reads TGTGCCAGCAGTCTGATATACGAGCAGTACTTC. Translating it yields CASSLIYEQYF.

The table lists this clone with a count of one. V is TRBV18 and J is TRBJ1-1, with TRBD1 matching 7 bases. In germline, CDR1 is KGHSH, CDR2 LQKENI. CDR3 length: 15 residues. V trimming: 1 base; J trimming: 4 bases; junction bases outside the gene matches: 6. The CDR3 DNA is TGTGCCAGCTCACCACAGGGGGCGCGAAGCACTGAAGCTTTCTTT. Its protein product is CASSPQGARSTEAFF.

The chain joins TRBV28 to TRBJ1-1, with D possibly matching TRBD1 (5 bases). V lost 4 bases, J lost 10 bases, and 13 bases lay in between. The CDR3 is made up of 12 amino acids. CDR1 and CDR2 from the germline V gene are MDHEN and SYDVKM. The CDR3 loop is CASSSRVWVAFF. For the CDR3, the DNA is TGTGCCAGCAGTTCCAGGGTGTGGGTAGCTTTCTTT.

This rearrangement joins TRBV6-5 to TRBJ1-1; D unclear. The CDR3 spans 14 residues. V was trimmed by 5 bases and J by 3 bases, leaving 13 bases between them. Germline lookup yields CDR1 MNHEY and CDR2 SVGAGI. CDR3 sequence (DNA): TGTGCCAGCAGTCCTGGAGTGGGGTACACTGAAGCTTTCTTT. It codes for CASSPGVGYTEAFF.

This clone was seen a handful of times. V and J are TRBV7-8 and TRBJ1-1; no definite D call. The germline gives CDR1 SGHVS, CDR2 FQNEAQ. Trimming pared 1 base from V and 4 bases from J, leaving 10 bases between. The CDR3 contains 14 residues. The CDR3 loop reads CASSLVGVGTEAFF. CDR3 in DNA: TGTGCCAGCAGCTTAGTTGGGGTAGGCACTGAAGCTTTCTTT.

The chain recombines TRBV4-1 with TRBJ1-2, with D unresolved. This CDR3 is built from 15 residues. The V end was cut by 0 bases, the J end by 4 bases, with 12 bases between. Germline loops: CDR1 MGHRA, CDR2 YSYEKL. The chain's CDR3 is CASSQELDARYGYTF. CDR3 sequence (DNA): TGCGCCAGCAGCCAAGAGCTGGACGCCCGCTATGGCTACACCTTC.

This clone was recorded a few times. The chain carries TRBV2 and TRBJ2-5; the D is unclear. Trimming removed 3 bases at V and 4 bases at J, with 9 bases between. Germline CDR1 SNHLY, CDR2 FYNNEI. The CDR3 is 13 residues long. The CDR3 coding sequence is TGTGCCAGCAGTGATCTAGGGATAGAGACCCAGTACTTC. It yields the protein CASSDLGIETQYF.

The chain links TRBV19 to TRBJ1-4; perhaps TRBD1 as D (6 bases). This CDR3 region has 16 residues. Germline values: CDR1 LNHDA, CDR2 SQIVND (reference sequence). Trimming cost V 10 bases and J 6 bases, with 24 bases left between them. CDR3 bases: TGTGCCACTTCCTCGAGAGGACAGTATTATGATGAAAAACTGTTTTTT. Translated: CATSSRGQYYDEKLFF.

The chain couples TRBV19 to TRBJ2-1, with 11 nucleotides matching TRBD2. CDR3 size: 15 residues. Germline V lookup: CDR1 LNHDA, CDR2 SQIVND (reference sequence). The J segment lost 4 bases and the V segment lost 3 bases, leaving 2 bases of the junction unmatched. In nucleotides, the CDR3 is TGTGCCAGTAGTATGACTAGCGGGGATTACAATGAGCAGTTCTTC. Translated: CASSMTSGDYNEQFF.

The V gene is TRBV9, the J gene TRBJ1-4; possible D gene TRBD1, 5 bases. Germline values: CDR1 SGDLS, CDR2 YYNGEE. The CDR3 is made up of 15 amino acids. V lost 8 bases and J 1 base, leaving 15 bases between the germline ends. As DNA, the CDR3 is TGTGCCAGTTCGGGGGGAAGGGGAACTAATGAAAAACTGTTTTTT. Protein product: CASSGGRGTNEKLFF. Full variable domain (missing parts from reference TRBV9 and TRBJ1-4): DSGVTQTPKHLITATGQRVTLRCSPRSGDLSVYWYQQSLDQGLQFLIQYYNGEERAKGNILERFSAQQFPDLHSELNLSSLELGDSALYFCASSGGRGTNEKLFFGSGTQLSVL.

CDR3 loop: CASSNIGEQYF. CDR3 nucleotide sequence: TGTGCCAGCAGTAATATTGGAGAGCAGTACTTC. V usage is TRBV6-6 and J usage is TRBJ2-7; D ambiguous. Trimming cost V 5 bases and J 7 bases, with 9 bases left between them. Germline lookup yields CDR1 MNHNY and CDR2 SVGAGI (reference sequence). The CDR3 has 11 residues.

Here the CDR3 DNA reads TGTGCCACCACCGCTGGACTAGCGGGGGGGATCGTAGAGACCCAGTACTTC. Its translation is CATTAGLAGGIVETQYF. This rearrangement joins TRBV15 to TRBJ2-5; 15 bases fit TRBD2. Germline-derived CDR1 and CDR2 are LNHNV and YYDKDF (reference sequence). This CDR3 spans 17 amino acids. Germline trimming cut 7 bases from V and 4 bases from J; bases unmatched to any gene: 10.

This clone is medium-sized within its sample. The rearrangement links TRBV29-1 to TRBJ1-2; D unclear. The length of the CDR3 is 11 residues. Germline CDR1 is SQVTM and CDR2 is ANQGSEA. The V end lost 4 bases, the J end lost 9 bases, and 12 bases lay between the germline ends. The CDR3 loop is CSVVSGKSYTF. CDR3 bases: TGCAGCGTTGTCTCCGGGAAGAGCTACACCTTC.

This clone has ten or more counts. The genes are TRBV7-9 and TRBJ2-5, with TRBD2 as a possible D gene (5 bases). Germline loops: CDR1 SEHNR, CDR2 FQNEAQ (reference sequence). V lost 3 bases, J lost 7 bases, and 21 bases lay in between. The CDR3 spans 16 residues. The CDR3 sequence is CASSLEVGRLWGTQYF. CDR3 DNA: TGTGCCAGCAGCTTGGAGGTTGGTCGCCTTTGGGGGACCCAGTACTTC.

The V call is TRBV7-2, the J call TRBJ1-2; 7 bases line up with TRBD1. Germline V gene data show CDR1 as SGHTA and CDR2 as FQGNSA. Unmatched junction bases numbered 15, after V lost 6 bases and J lost 8 bases. This CDR3 has 15 amino acids. CDR3 region: CASRQRSQGVYGYTF. CDR3 DNA: TGTGCCAGCAGACAGAGAAGTCAGGGGGTCTACGGCTACACCTTC.

By sample share, this clone is medium-sized. The V and J genes are TRBV6-5 and TRBJ1-2; D possibly corresponds to TRBD1 (5 bases). V lost 5 bases and J lost 4, with 8 bases in between. The CDR3 has 12 amino acids. Germline V gene lookup returns CDR1 MNHEY and CDR2 SVGAGI. CDR3: CASSRDFYGYTF. CDR3 in DNA: TGTGCCAGCAGTCGGGACTTCTATGGCTACACCTTC.

CDR3 sequence: CASSTTSGGNNEQFF. The CDR3 DNA reads as TGTGCCAGTAGTACCACTAGCGGGGGTAACAATGAGCAGTTCTTC. The rearrangement joins TRBV19 to TRBJ2-1; 11 nucleotides agree with TRBD2. The germline gives CDR1 LNHDA, CDR2 SQIVND (reference sequence). The V segment lost 4 bases and the J segment 5 bases; nucleotides outside the gene matches: 4. The CDR3 is made up of 15 amino acids.

This chain uses TRBV7-9 with TRBJ1-1; possibly TRBD1 for D (6 bases). Germline-derived CDR1 and CDR2 are SEHNR and FQNEAQ (reference sequence). The CDR3 has 14 residues. Between the trimmed V and J ends, which lost 1 base and 5 bases, there was a span of 11 bases. The chain's CDR3 is CASSLDQGKTEAFF. The DNA for the CDR3 is TGTGCCAGCAGCTTAGACCAGGGGAAGACTGAAGCTTTCTTT.

This clone has a handful of counts. The J gene is TRBJ2-5, the V gene TRBV18; no firm D call. Trimming took 7 bases from V and 2 from J, leaving 11 bases between them. The germline gives CDR1 KGHSH, CDR2 LQKENI. The length of the CDR3 is 13 residues. CDR3 sequence: CASFAVRQETQYF. The CDR3 bases are TGTGCCAGCTTCGCGGTCAGACAAGAGACCCAGTACTTC.

The gene calls are TRBV9 and TRBJ2-2, with D unresolved. CDR1 SGDLS and CDR2 YYNGEE come from the germline V gene. The CDR3 totals 16 residues. V was clipped by 4 bases and J by 0 bases, with 13 bases between them. CDR3: CASSQTPFPNTGELFF. The CDR3 bases are TGTGCCAGCAGCCAGACTCCTTTCCCGAACACCGGGGAGCTGTTTTTT.

The chain recombines TRBV2 with TRBJ1-1; 7 nucleotides line up with TRBD1. CDR3 length: 13 amino acids. Germline V gives CDR1 SNHLY, CDR2 FYNNEI. Trimming at V came to 7 bases and at J to 4 bases, leaving 6 bases not matched to a gene. The CDR3 protein is CASKGAARTEAFF. CDR3 sequence (DNA): TGTGCCAGCAAGGGGGCCGCACGCACTGAAGCTTTCTTT. The full variable domain, in which reference TRBV2 and TRBJ1-1 provide the parts outside the CDR3, is EPEVTQTPSHQVTQMGQEVILRCVPISNHLYFYWYRQILGQKVEFLVSFYNNEISEKSEIFDDQFSVERPDGSNFTLKIRSTKLEDSAMYFCASKGAARTEAFFGQGTRLTVV.

The chain uses TRBV4-3 and TRBJ1-2, with D maybe TRBD1 (5 bases). Germline V lookup: CDR1 LGHNA, CDR2 YSLEER. CDR3 length: 17 residues. Between the trimmed V and J ends, which lost 1 base and 6 bases, there was a span of 21 bases. The CDR3 sequence is CASSQGQGLVPKHGYTF. Here the CDR3 DNA reads TGCGCCAGCAGCCAAGGCCAGGGATTGGTCCCGAAGCATGGCTACACCTTC.

V usage is TRBV28 and J usage is TRBJ1-5; the D is unclear. Deletions cut 5 bases from V and 6 bases from J, with 8 bases between. Looked up from germline, CDR1 is MDHEN and CDR2 is SYDVKM. The CDR3 is 12 residues long. CDR3 sequence (DNA): TGTGCCAGCAGTGCACCAAGTCAGCCCCAGCATTTT. This codes for CASSAPSQPQHF.

The genes are TRBV7-3 and TRBJ2-1; no clear D. V was shortened by 0 bases and J by 9 bases, with 9 bases between the two germline ends. This CDR3 spans 13 amino acids. Germline assignment: CDR1 SGHTA and CDR2 FQGTGA. In nucleotides, the CDR3 is TGTGCCAGCAGCTTAACGGGCACGGGTGAGCAGTTCTTC. This translates into CASSLTGTGEQFF.

V gene TRBV29-1 combines with J gene TRBJ1-1; no reliable D call. Germline values: CDR1 SQVTM, CDR2 ANQGSEA. The CDR3 is made up of 14 amino acids. Trimming stripped 7 bases from V and 0 bases from J, with 15 bases between. CDR3 nucleotide sequence: TGCAGCGGGTGGTACGGCGGGATGAACACTGAAGCTTTCTTT. It translates to CSGWYGGMNTEAFF.

This sequence joins TRBV5-1 and TRBJ1-2; D remains unclear. This CDR3 contains 18 residues. V was shortened by 4 bases and J by 1 base, with 23 bases between the two germline ends. Germline values: CDR1 SGHRS, CDR2 YFSETQ. In DNA, the CDR3 is TGCGCCAGCAGCCAGGCCCTCCCCTCCGAGCGGTTTAACTATGGCTACACCTTC. Amino acids: CASSQALPSERFNYGYTF.

This sequence joins TRBV28 and TRBJ1-2; D gene unclear. Germline CDR1 and CDR2: MDHEN and SYDVKM. The CDR3 loop spans 12 amino acids. V was shortened by 11 bases and J by 2 bases, with 12 bases between the two germline ends. The CDR3 loop is CASSSGNYGYTF. CDR3 sequence (DNA): TGTGCCTCTTCCTCCGGAAACTATGGCTACACCTTC.